The 20 T cell receptor beta chains given below trace back to one sample, sequenced in a study of blood T cell repertoires in COVID-19. Sequencing was performed with immunoSEQ multiplex PCR; in TCRdb, only in-frame clones are kept and a portion is missing. The sample includes approximately 120,000 clones, 65% to 90% seen only once; the top ten take roughly 27%. The sample consisted of peripheral blood. These receptor sequences come from a woman older than 75 with acute or convalescent COVID-19.

The chain links TRBV7-9 to TRBJ1-3; D possibly corresponds to TRBD1 (5 bases). V lost 8 bases and J 0 bases, leaving 14 bases between the germline ends. Germline CDR1 is SEHNR and CDR2 is FQNEAQ (reference sequence). The CDR3 contains 15 residues. CDR3 in DNA: TGTGCCAGCGACCTATCGCAGGGCTCTGGAAACACCATATATTTT. As protein: CASDLSQGSGNTIYF.

This sequence joins TRBV6-5 and TRBJ1-1; 7 nucleotides agree with TRBD1. This CDR3 comprises 14 residues. Germline trimming cut 0 bases from V and 4 bases from J; bases unmatched to any gene: 2. Germline-derived CDR1 and CDR2 are MNHEY and SVGAGI. The chain's CDR3 is CASSYSPGGTEAFF. As DNA, the CDR3 is TGTGCCAGCAGTTACTCCCCAGGGGGCACTGAAGCTTTCTTT.

The genes are TRBV4-2 and TRBJ1-5, with 9 bases that match TRBD1. V shed 0 bases and J 6 bases; nucleotides not matched to a gene: 6. The CDR3 loop spans 16 amino acids. Germline V lookup: CDR1 LGHNA, CDR2 YNFKEQ. The CDR3 DNA is TGTGCCAGCAGCCAAGAAAGGACAGGGGTACGTCAGCCCCAGCATTTT. It codes for CASSQERTGVRQPQHF.

The chain recombines TRBV6-5 with TRBJ1-6; maybe TRBD1 (5 bases). The CDR3 runs 12 residues. The V and J ends lost 4 bases and 14 bases respectively, with 12 bases between them. The germline gives CDR1 MNHEY, CDR2 SVGAGI. The CDR3 loop is CASSSEGRALHF. The CDR3, as DNA: TGTGCCAGCAGTTCGGAGGGCAGGGCCCTCCACTTT.

The V and J genes are TRBV5-1 and TRBJ2-2; 7 bases are a match to TRBD2. J gave up 4 bases and V 1 base, and 7 bases lay outside the gene matches. CDR3 length equals 16 residues. Germline loops: CDR1 SGHRS, CDR2 YFSETQ. The DNA of the CDR3 is TGCGCCAGCAGCTTGTTGGCGGGGAGGGGCACCGGGGAGCTGTTTTTT. As protein: CASSLLAGRGTGELFF.

The V gene is TRBV5-1, the J gene TRBJ1-2; 8 nucleotides agree with TRBD1. V lost 4 bases to trimming and J lost 9 bases; unmatched junction nucleotides: 8. The CDR3 length is 13 residues. Germline V gene data show CDR1 as SGHRS and CDR2 as YFSETQ. The chain's CDR3 is CASSPEGTGSYTF. The CDR3 DNA is TGCGCCAGCAGCCCCGAGGGGACAGGAAGCTACACCTTC.

The table lists this clone with a count of one. The V gene is TRBV28, the J gene TRBJ1-5, with a tentative D call TRBD1 (6 bases). CDR3 length: 16 amino acids. CDR1 and CDR2 from the germline V gene are MDHEN and SYDVKM. Trimming took off 3 bases at V and 2 bases at J, with 14 bases between the two ends. CDR3 residues: CASSFAGARGNQPQHF. The CDR3 DNA follows: TGTGCCAGCAGTTTTGCGGGGGCGCGGGGCAATCAGCCCCAGCATTTT.

This clone was picked up one time. The chain couples TRBV4-3 to TRBJ1-1, with D perhaps TRBD1 (5 bases). V was clipped by 1 base and J by 6 bases, with 9 bases between them. The CDR3 is made up of 13 amino acids. Germline lookup yields CDR1 LGHNA and CDR2 YSLEER. CDR3 amino acids: CASSQAGVPEAFF. The CDR3 coding sequence is TGCGCCAGCAGCCAAGCGGGGGTCCCTGAAGCTTTCTTT.

This clone showed up just once. This rearrangement joins TRBV9 to TRBJ2-5; D unclear. V gave up 0 bases and J gave up 1 base, with 10 bases separating them. CDR1 SGDLS and CDR2 YYNGEE come from the germline V gene. The CDR3 is 15 amino acids. The CDR3 region is CASSVAPASQETQYF. In nucleotides, the CDR3 is TGTGCCAGCAGCGTAGCTCCCGCCAGCCAAGAGACCCAGTACTTC.

J is TRBJ1-2 and V is TRBV5-6, with 7 positions matching TRBD1. The CDR3 is 13 amino acids. The V segment lost 4 bases and the J segment 3 bases; nucleotides outside the gene matches: 3. CDR1 is SGHDT and CDR2 is YYEEEE in the germline V gene. The CDR3 sequence: CASSTGQDYGYTF. As DNA, the CDR3 is TGTGCCAGCAGCACCGGACAGGACTATGGCTACACCTTC.

V gene TRBV3-1 (or the pseudogene TRBV3-2) combines with J gene TRBJ2-1; 7 nucleotides agree with TRBD1. The CDR3 sequence is 13 residues long. V trimming: 3 bases; J trimming: 9 bases; junction bases outside the gene matches: 5. Per the germline V gene, CDR1 is LGHDT and CDR2 is YNNKEL (reference sequence). The CDR3 loop is CASSHQGVGEQFF. The CDR3 DNA is TGTGCCAGCAGCCACCAGGGGGTTGGTGAGCAGTTCTTC.

CDR3 protein: CASSLPFRMNTEAFF. In DNA form, the CDR3 reads TGTGCCAGCAGCTTACCCTTCAGGATGAACACTGAAGCTTTCTTT. The genes are TRBV13 and TRBJ1-1; the D is unclear. This CDR3 comprises 15 residues. V was trimmed by 2 bases and J by 0 bases, leaving 10 bases between them. Germline V gene sequence: CDR1 PRHDT, CDR2 FYEKMQ (reference sequence).

In DNA, the CDR3 is TGTGCCAGCAAAAGTCAGGGGTTGGGTGCAGATACGCAGTATTTT. It specifies CASKSQGLGADTQYF. V and J are TRBV28 and TRBJ2-3, with D perhaps TRBD1 (6 bases). Looked up from germline, CDR1 is MDHEN and CDR2 is SYDVKM. V lost 7 bases, J lost 4 bases, and 18 bases lay in between. The CDR3 length is 15 residues.

This clone was seen only once. The chain joins TRBV28 to TRBJ1-2, with D possibly being TRBD1 (5 bases). CDR3 length equals 18 residues. The V gene's germline CDR1 is MDHEN and CDR2 SYDVKM. Trimming shortened V by 2 bases and J by 8 bases, and 27 bases separated the two germline ends. CDR3 loop: CASSLLVYLPTKYRGYTF. CDR3 nucleotides: TGTGCCAGCAGTTTACTTGTTTACTTACCAACAAAATACAGGGGCTACACCTTC.

V and J are TRBV5-1 and TRBJ2-5; 11 nucleotides match TRBD2. The CDR3 has 16 residues. Looked up from germline, CDR1 is SGHRS and CDR2 is YFSETQ. V lost 0 bases and J lost 5; bases outside the gene matches: 6. This CDR3 is CASSLGASGGFETQYF. The DNA for the CDR3 is TGCGCCAGCAGCTTGGGTGCTAGCGGGGGGTTTGAGACCCAGTACTTC.

This chain links TRBV2 with TRBJ1-2; D is ambiguous. Trimming left V 4 bases short and J 0 bases short, with 12 bases between. Germline loops: CDR1 SNHLY, CDR2 FYNNEI. The CDR3 is 15 amino acids. Here the CDR3 reads CASSAPGGANYGYTF. The CDR3 DNA reads TGTGCCAGCAGTGCCCCTGGCGGCGCTAACTATGGCTACACCTTC.

The chain has TRBV19 and TRBJ1-2; D is unclear. Germline CDR1 and CDR2: LNHDA and SQIVND (reference sequence). This CDR3 is built from 13 residues. Trimming stripped 7 bases from V and 1 base from J, with 10 bases between. The CDR3, as DNA: TGTGCCAGTAAGGCCAGAGGTAACTATGGCTACACCTTC. Amino acids: CASKARGNYGYTF.

J is TRBJ1-2 and V is TRBV14, with TRBD1 matching over 7 bases. CDR1 SGHDN and CDR2 FVKESK come from the germline V gene. The CDR3 runs 15 residues. V lost 3 bases to trimming and J lost 7 bases; unmatched junction nucleotides: 11. CDR3 loop: CASSQQMTGLLGYTF. The DNA for the CDR3 is TGTGCCAGCAGCCAGCAGATGACAGGGCTCCTTGGCTACACCTTC.

V usage is TRBV25-1 and J usage is TRBJ1-1; D unclear. The length of the CDR3 is 15 residues. The germline V and J ends were trimmed by 6 bases and 0 bases, with 14 bases remaining between them. Germline V CDR1 and CDR2: MGHDK, SYGVNS. The DNA for the CDR3 is TGTGCCAGCAGGGCACATGCTGCCTTGAACACTGAAGCTTTCTTT. This sequence encodes CASRAHAALNTEAFF.

The V and J genes are TRBV19 and TRBJ1-1; 8 nucleotides line up with TRBD1. Germline CDR1 LNHDA, CDR2 SQIVND (reference sequence). CDR3 size: 13 residues. With 5 bases clipped from V and 11 bases from J, the junction kept 10 bases outside the gene matches. The CDR3 protein is CASSADRAMIAFF. CDR3 nucleotides: TGTGCCAGTAGTGCGGACAGGGCAATGATCGCTTTCTTT.